One and the same sample provided the 7 T cell receptor beta chains below, sequenced in a study of shared clonotypes between healthy human individuals. Measured with immunoSEQ multiplex PCR; TCRdb has only the in-frame clones, and not every one. The table has about 1.5 million clones, 96% seen once; the top ten hold 0.95% to 1.5%. Sample: naive CD4+ T cells sorted from blood. The subset here: CD45RA+ positively selected. The receptors derive from a man aged 30 to 39 in good health.

The chain couples TRBV9 to TRBJ2-3; D ambiguous. The V end lost 2 bases, the J end lost 3 bases, and 13 bases lay between the germline ends. From germline, CDR1 is SGDLS and CDR2 YYNGEE. The CDR3 covers 15 residues. The CDR3 DNA reads TGTGCCAGCAGCGTTGAGTCCCTGCTGACAGATACGCAGTATTTT. Its translation is CASSVESLLTDTQYF. Variable domain in full (rest from reference TRBV9 and TRBJ2-3): DSGVTQTPKHLITATGQRVTLRCSPRSGDLSVYWYQQSLDQGLQFLIQYYNGEERAKGNILERFSAQQFPDLHSELNLSSLELGDSALYFCASSVESLLTDTQYFGPGTRLTVL.

For this clone: Other DNA sequences within the sample encode an identical CDR3. V and J are TRBV5-1 and TRBJ2-7, with 10 bases aligning to TRBD1. The length of the CDR3 is 13 residues. Germline V gene sequence: CDR1 SGHRS, CDR2 YFSETQ. The V segment lost 4 bases and the J segment 4 bases; nucleotides outside the gene matches: 2. The CDR3 protein is CASSRDRGYEQYF. In nucleotides, the CDR3 is TGCGCCAGCAGCCGGGACAGGGGATACGAGCAGTACTTC.

Regarding this clone: Other DNA sequences in this sample translate to the same CDR3. The J gene is TRBJ2-3, the V gene TRBV7-2; D is undetermined. CDR3 size: 11 residues. The V and J ends lost 2 bases and 4 bases respectively, with 1 base between them. Germline CDR1 is SGHTA and CDR2 is FQGNSA. CDR3 nucleotides: TGTGCCAGCAGCTTATCAGATACGCAGTATTTT. Residues: CASSLSDTQYF. Filled out from reference TRBV7-2 and TRBJ2-3, the complete variable domain reads GAGVSQSPSNKVTEKGKDVELRCDPISGHTALYWYRQSLGQGLEFLIYFQGNSAPDKSGLPSDRFSAERTGGSVSTLTIQRTQQEDSAVYLCASSLSDTQYFGPGTRLTVL.

This clone was seen a single time. V usage is TRBV7-3 and J usage is TRBJ2-1; 8 bases line up with TRBD1. Germline V gene lookup returns CDR1 SGHTA and CDR2 FQGTGA. CDR3 length: 16 amino acids. Unmatched junction bases numbered 7, after V lost 4 bases and J lost 2 bases. CDR3 DNA: TGTGCCAGCAGCTCCGGACAGGGCCTCCCCTACAATGAGCAGTTCTTC. It is translated as CASSSGQGLPYNEQFF.

The chain is built from TRBV10-3 and TRBJ2-3; D perhaps matches TRBD2 (7 bases). The CDR3 has 12 residues. The V gene lost 11 bases and the J gene lost 4 bases, with 13 bases spanning the gap. Germline CDR1 and CDR2: ENHRY and SYGVKD. CDR3 amino acids: CAAQGRADTQYF. CDR3 in DNA: TGTGCCGCCCAGGGGAGGGCAGATACGCAGTATTTT.

Points on this clone: The sample has other DNA sequences that encode this CDR3 too. The rearrangement links TRBV5-1 to TRBJ2-1, with TRBD1 matching over 8 bases. V lost 0 bases to trimming and J lost 2 bases; unmatched junction nucleotides: 1. The CDR3 is 15 amino acids. Per germline, CDR1 SGHRS and CDR2 YFSETQ. The CDR3 here is CASSLDRGAYNEQFF. CDR3 DNA sequence: TGCGCCAGCAGCTTGGACAGGGGGGCCTACAATGAGCAGTTCTTC.

The gene calls are TRBV9 and TRBJ2-7, with 7 positions matching TRBD1. Looked up from germline, CDR1 is SGDLS and CDR2 is YYNGEE. After removal of 3 bases from V and 0 bases from J, the junction contained 3 bases not matched to a gene. This CDR3 comprises 14 residues. The CDR3 loop reads CASSAHRGSYEQYF. The CDR3 bases are TGTGCCAGCAGCGCCCACAGGGGCTCCTACGAGCAGTACTTC.